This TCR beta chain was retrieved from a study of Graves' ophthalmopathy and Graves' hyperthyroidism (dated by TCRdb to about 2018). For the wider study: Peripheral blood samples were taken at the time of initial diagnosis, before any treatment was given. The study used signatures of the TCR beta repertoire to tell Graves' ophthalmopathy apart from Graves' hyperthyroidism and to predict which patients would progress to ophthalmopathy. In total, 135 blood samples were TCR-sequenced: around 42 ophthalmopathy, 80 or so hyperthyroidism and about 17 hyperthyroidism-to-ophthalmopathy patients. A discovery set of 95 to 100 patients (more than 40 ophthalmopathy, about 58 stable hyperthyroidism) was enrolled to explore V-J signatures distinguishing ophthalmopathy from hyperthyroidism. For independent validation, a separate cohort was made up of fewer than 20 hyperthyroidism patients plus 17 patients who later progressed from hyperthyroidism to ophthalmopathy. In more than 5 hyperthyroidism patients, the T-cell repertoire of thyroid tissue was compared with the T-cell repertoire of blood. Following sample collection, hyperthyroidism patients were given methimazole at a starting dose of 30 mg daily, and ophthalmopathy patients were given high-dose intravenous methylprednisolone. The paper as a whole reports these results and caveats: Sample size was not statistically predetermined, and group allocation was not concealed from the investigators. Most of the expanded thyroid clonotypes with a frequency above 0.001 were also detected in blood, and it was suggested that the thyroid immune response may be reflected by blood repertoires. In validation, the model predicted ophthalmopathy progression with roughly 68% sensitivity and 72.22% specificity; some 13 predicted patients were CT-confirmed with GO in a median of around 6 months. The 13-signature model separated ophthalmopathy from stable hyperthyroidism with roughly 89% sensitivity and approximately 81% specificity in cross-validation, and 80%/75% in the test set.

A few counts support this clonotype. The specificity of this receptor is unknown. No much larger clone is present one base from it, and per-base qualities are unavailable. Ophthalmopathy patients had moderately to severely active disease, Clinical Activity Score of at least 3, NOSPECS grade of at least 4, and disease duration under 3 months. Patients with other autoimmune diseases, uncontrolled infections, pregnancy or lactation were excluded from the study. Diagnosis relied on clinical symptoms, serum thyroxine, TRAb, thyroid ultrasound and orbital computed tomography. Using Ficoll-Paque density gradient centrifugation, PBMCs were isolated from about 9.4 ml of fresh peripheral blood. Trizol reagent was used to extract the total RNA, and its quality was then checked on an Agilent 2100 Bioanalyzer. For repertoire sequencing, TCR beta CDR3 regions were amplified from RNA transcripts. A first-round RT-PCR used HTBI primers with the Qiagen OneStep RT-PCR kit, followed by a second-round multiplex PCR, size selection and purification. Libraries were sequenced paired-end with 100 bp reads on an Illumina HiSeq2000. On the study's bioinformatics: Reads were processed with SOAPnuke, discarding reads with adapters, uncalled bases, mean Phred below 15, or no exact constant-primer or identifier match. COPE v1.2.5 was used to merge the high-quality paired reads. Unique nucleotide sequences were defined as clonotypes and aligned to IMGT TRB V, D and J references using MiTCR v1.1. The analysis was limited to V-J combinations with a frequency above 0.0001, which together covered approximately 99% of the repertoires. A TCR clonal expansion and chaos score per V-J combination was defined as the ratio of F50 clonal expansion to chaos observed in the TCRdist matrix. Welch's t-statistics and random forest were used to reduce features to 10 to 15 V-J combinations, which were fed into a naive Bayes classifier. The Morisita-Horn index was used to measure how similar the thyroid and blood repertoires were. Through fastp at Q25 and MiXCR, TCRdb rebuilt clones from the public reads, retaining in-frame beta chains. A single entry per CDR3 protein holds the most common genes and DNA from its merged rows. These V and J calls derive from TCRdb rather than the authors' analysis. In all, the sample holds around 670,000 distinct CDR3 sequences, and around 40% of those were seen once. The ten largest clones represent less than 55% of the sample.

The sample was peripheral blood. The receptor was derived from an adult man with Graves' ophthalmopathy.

The CDR3 protein sequence reads: CASSFIIGGELFF. Read as DNA, the sequence is TGTGCCAGCAGCTTTATCATCGGCGGGGAGCTGTTTTTT. The chain joins TRBV7-9 to TRBJ2-2; the D gene lacks a confident call. As encoded in the germline V gene (reference sequence), CDR1 is SEHNR while CDR2 is FQNEAQ. The CDR3 runs 13 residues from the cysteine to the phenylalanine. CDR3 DNA is the only sequence kept; it has 39 bases, read in frame from the first base. V is shortened by 3 bases, J by 7 bases, and the region joining them spans 9 bases. Outside the CDR3, residues come from the reference TRBV7-9 and TRBJ2-2 proteins, so the full variable domain is: DTGVSQNPRHKITKRGQNVTFRCDPISEHNRLYWYRQTLGQGPEFLTYFQNEAQLEKSRLLSDRFSAERPKGSFSTLEIQRTEQGDSAMYLCASSFIIGGELFFGEGSRLTVL.